This TCR beta chain was captured in a study of T cell responses to AZD1222 COVID-19 vaccine. This CDR3 has 11 residues. Trimming took off 0 bases at V and 13 bases at J, with 10 bases between the two ends. Looked up from germline, CDR1 is DFQATT and CDR2 is SNEGSKA (reference sequence). TCRdb keeps only in-frame clones here, not all; method: immunoSEQ multiplex PCR. Of approximately 130,000 clones listed, 85% to 95% are singletons. This specimen was peripheral blood, taken on day 0 of AZD1222 vaccination. V gene TRBV20-1 combines with J gene TRBJ1-5; the D gene is possibly TRBD1 (5 bases). This TCR derives from an adult in good health. The CDR3 here is CSAREGGRQHF. CDR3 in DNA: TGCAGTGCTAGAGAGGGGGGACGGCAGCATTTT.